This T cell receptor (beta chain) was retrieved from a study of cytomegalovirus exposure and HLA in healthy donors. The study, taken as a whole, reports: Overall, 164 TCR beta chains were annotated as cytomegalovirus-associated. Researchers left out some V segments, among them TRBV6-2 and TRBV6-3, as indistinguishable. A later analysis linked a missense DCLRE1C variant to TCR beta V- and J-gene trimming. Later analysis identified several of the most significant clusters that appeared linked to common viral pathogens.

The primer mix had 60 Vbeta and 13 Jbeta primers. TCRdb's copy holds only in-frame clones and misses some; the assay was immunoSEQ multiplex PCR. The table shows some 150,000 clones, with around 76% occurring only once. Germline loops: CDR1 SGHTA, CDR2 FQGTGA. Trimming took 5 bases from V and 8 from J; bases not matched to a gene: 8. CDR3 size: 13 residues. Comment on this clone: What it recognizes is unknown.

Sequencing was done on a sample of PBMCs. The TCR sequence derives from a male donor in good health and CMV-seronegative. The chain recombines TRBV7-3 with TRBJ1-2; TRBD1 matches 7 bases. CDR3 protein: CASSPDRVEGYTF. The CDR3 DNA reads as TGTGCCAGCAGCCCAGACAGGGTAGAGGGCTACACCTTC.